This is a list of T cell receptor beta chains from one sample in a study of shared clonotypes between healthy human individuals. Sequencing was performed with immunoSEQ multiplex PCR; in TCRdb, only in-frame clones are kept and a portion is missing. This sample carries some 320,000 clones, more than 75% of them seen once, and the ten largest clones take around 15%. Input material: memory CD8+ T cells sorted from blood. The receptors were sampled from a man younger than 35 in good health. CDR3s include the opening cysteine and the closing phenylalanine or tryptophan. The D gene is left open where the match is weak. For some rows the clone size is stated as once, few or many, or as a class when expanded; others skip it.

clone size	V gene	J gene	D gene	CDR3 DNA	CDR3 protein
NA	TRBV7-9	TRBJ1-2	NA	TGTGCCAGCAGCTTAGGGGGATCTAACTATGGCTACACCTTC	CASSLGGSNYGYTF
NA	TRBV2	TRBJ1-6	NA	TGTGCCAGCAGTGCTGTCCGGAATTCACCCCTCCACTTT	CASSAVRNSPLHF
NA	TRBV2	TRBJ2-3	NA	TGTGCCAGCAGTGAACCCCAGGGTACAGATACGCAGTATTTT	CASSEPQGTDTQYF
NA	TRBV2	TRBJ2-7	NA	TGTGCCAGCACTACGGACCTCGACGAGCAGTACTTC	CASTTDLDEQYF
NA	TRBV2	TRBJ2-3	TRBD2	TGTGCCAGCAGTCCCGAGCGGGAGACAGATACGCAGTATTTT	CASSPERETDTQYF
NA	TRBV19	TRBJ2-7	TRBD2	TGTGCCAGTAGTATGGGAGGGAGCTCCTACGAGCAGTACTTC	CASSMGGSSYEQYF
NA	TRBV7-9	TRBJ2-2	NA	TGTGCCAGCAGCTTCCGGGACCTTACCGCCGGGGAGCTGTTTTTT	CASSFRDLTAGELFF
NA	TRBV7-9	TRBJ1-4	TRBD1	TGTGCCAGCAGCTTTGGGACAGGGGTTGCTCATTTGAATGAAAAACTGTTTTTT	CASSFGTGVAHLNEKLFF
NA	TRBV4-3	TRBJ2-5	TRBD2	TGCGCCAGCAGCCAACGACTGGGAGGGAGATTTTTAGGGACCCAGTACTTC	CASSQRLGGRFLGTQYF
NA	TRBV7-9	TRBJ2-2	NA	TGTGCCAGCAGCTTAGCAGGTGGTGGGGAGCTGTTTTTT	CASSLAGGGELFF
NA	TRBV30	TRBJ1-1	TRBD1	TGTGCCTGGACCCAGGGACAGGGGGCAACTGAAGCTTTCTTT	CAWTQGQGATEAFF
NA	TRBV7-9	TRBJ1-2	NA	TGTGCCAGCAGCCCCCTGACAGACGGCTACACCTTC	CASSPLTDGYTF
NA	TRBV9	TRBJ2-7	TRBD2	TGTGCCAGCAGCTCGATGACTAGCGGGGGGGCCCCCCACGAGCAGTACTTC	CASSSMTSGGAPHEQYF
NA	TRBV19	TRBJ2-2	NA	TGTGCCAGTAGTATTCCCAGGGAGAACACCGGGGAGCTGTTTTTT	CASSIPRENTGELFF
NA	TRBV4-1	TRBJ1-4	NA	TGCGCCAGCAGCCAGGCGCACCCCAATGAAAAACTGTTTTTT	CASSQAHPNEKLFF
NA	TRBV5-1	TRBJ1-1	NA	TGCGCCAGCGGGCAGGACAACATGAACACTGAAGCTTTCTTT	CASGQDNMNTEAFF
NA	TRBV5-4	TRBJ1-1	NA	TGTGCCAGCAGCTTGGCGGTCGGGGACACTGAAGCTTTCTTT	CASSLAVGDTEAFF
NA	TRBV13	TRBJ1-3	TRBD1	TGTGCCAGCAGCTTCAGGGGACAGCCAAACCGGGGAAACACCATATATTTT	CASSFRGQPNRGNTIYF
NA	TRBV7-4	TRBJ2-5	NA	TGTGCCAGCAGCTTTTACCGGGAATCGGAGACCCAGTACTTC	CASSFYRESETQYF
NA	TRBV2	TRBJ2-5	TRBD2	TGTGCCAGCATCCAGGGGACTAGCGGGGACCAAGAGACCCAGTACTTC	CASIQGTSGDQETQYF
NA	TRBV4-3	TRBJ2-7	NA	TGCGCCAGCAGCCAAGATTTAAGTGGGGTCTCCTACGAGCAGTACTTC	CASSQDLSGVSYEQYF
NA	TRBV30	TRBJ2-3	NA	TGTGCCTGGTTGGGTTCCCCTAGCACAGATACGCAGTATTTT	CAWLGSPSTDTQYF
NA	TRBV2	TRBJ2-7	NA	TGTGCCAGCAGGGTAGGGTTCTACGAGCAGTACTTC	CASRVGFYEQYF
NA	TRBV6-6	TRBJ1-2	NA	TGTGCCAGCAGTTACTCGGAGGGAATCTATGGCTACACCTTC	CASSYSEGIYGYTF
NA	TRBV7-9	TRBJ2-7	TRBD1	TGTGCCAGCAGCCACGCCCGGACAGGGGGTTACGAGCAGTACTTC	CASSHARTGGYEQYF
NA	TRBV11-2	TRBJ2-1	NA	TGTGCCAGCAGCTTCGCGTGGTCGACCTACAATGAGCAGTTCTTC	CASSFAWSTYNEQFF
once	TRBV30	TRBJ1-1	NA	TGTGCCTGGGGAGTGGGGACTGAAGCTTTCTTT	CAWGVGTEAFF
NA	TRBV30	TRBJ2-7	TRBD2	TGTGCCTGGAGCCTAGCGGGGGGGCCGTACGAGCAGTACTTC	CAWSLAGGPYEQYF